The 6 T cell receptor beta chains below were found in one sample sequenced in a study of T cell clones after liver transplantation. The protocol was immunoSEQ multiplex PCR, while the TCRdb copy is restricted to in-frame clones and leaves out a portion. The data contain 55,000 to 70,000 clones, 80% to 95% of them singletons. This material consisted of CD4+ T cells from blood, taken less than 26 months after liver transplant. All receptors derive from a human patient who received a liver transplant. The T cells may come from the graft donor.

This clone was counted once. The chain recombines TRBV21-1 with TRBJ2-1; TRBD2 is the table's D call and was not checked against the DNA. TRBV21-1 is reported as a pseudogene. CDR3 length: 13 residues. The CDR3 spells CASSNPSYGEQFF. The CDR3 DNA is TGTGCCAGCAGCAATCCTAGCTACGGTGAGCAGTTCTTC.

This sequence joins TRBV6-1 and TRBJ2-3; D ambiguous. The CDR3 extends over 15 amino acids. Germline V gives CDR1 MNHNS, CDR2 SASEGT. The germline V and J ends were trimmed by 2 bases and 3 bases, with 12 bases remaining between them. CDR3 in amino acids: CASSESWVSTDTQYF. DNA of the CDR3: TGTGCCAGCAGTGAATCTTGGGTCTCAACAGATACGCAGTATTTT.

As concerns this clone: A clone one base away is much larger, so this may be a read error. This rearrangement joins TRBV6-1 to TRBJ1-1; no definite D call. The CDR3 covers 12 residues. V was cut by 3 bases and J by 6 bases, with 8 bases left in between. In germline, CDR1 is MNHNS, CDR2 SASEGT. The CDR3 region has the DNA TGTGCCAGCAGTGACAGGTACGCTGAAGCTTTCTTT. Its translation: CASSDRYAEAFF.

CDR3 bases: TGTGCCTGGGCACTCGGTGGACAAAGCTCCTACGAGCAGTACTTC. Amino acid sequence: CAWALGGQSSYEQYF. The rearrangement uses TRBV30 and TRBJ2-7; TRBD1 might be the D (5 bases). Germline CDR1 is GTSNPN and CDR2 is SVGIG (reference sequence). The V gene lost 5 bases and the J gene lost 0 bases, with 17 bases spanning the gap. The CDR3 contains 15 residues.

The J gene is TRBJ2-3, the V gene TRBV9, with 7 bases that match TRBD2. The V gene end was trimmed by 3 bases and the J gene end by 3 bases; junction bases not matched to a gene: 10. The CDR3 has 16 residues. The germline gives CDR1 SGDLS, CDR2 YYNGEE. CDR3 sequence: CASSAGQGGSTDTQYF. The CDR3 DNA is TGTGCCAGCAGCGCCGGGCAGGGAGGGTCGACAGATACGCAGTATTTT.

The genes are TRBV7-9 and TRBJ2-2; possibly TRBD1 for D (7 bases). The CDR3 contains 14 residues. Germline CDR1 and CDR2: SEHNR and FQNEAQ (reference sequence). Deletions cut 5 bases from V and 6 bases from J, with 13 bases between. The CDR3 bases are TGTGCCAGCAGCGCAGGGGGGTATGCCGGGGAGCTGTTTTTT. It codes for CASSAGGYAGELFF.